This TCR beta chain came from a study of cytomegalovirus exposure and HLA in healthy donors. As for the study in general: An early data release held tens of millions of unique TCRs from HLA-typed donors.

With respect to this clone: No antigen is known for it.

Points from the study as a whole: TCR beta V- and J-gene trimming, according to a later analysis, was linked to a missense DCLRE1C variant. Relative to the approximately 660-donor mean, N-insertions were reportedly fewer in an Asian-associated ancestry cluster in a later analysis.

V lost 0 bases to trimming and J lost 2 bases, with 12 bases between them. Germline values: CDR1 SGHRS, CDR2 YFSETQ. The length of the CDR3 is 16 residues. PCR used 60 Vbeta primers and 13 Jbeta primers. Only in-frame clones appear in the TCRdb table, and some are missing; sequencing was by immunoSEQ multiplex PCR. In the table there are roughly 150,000 clones, around two thirds of which are singletons. This clonotype was sampled from a man aged 25-45 years in good health and CMV-seropositive. Specimen: PBMCs. V and J are TRBV5-1 and TRBJ2-1; D gene ambiguous. The CDR3 protein is CASSLAPGAPYNEQFF. The CDR3 DNA sequence: TGCGCCAGCAGCTTGGCCCCAGGCGCCCCCTACAATGAGCAGTTCTTC.